This T cell receptor beta chain was identified during a study of beta chain features in type 1 diabetes. The study's findings and limits: A moderate, significant TCRB CDR3 shortening appeared in type 1 diabetes across four CD4+ subsets.

Germline V gene sequence: CDR1 MNHNS, CDR2 SASEGT. The CDR3 runs to 15 residues. V was clipped by 6 bases and J by 6 bases, with 18 bases between them. Expressed TCRB transcripts were sequenced because the entire RNA isolate underwent reverse transcription. Measured with immunoSEQ multiplex PCR; TCRdb has only the in-frame clones, and not every one. Of around 160,000 clones listed, roughly 8% are singletons. Concerning this clone: The antigen is unknown.

The rearrangement joins TRBV6-1 to TRBJ1-5; D possibly corresponds to TRBD1 (5 bases). The TCR comes from a woman under 30 with type 1 diabetes. The sequenced sample consisted of central memory CD4+ T cells from blood. In nucleotides, the CDR3 is TGTGCCAGCAGCCCGGGAGGGGCTGGAGGTCAGCCCCAGCATTTT. It specifies CASSPGGAGGQPQHF.